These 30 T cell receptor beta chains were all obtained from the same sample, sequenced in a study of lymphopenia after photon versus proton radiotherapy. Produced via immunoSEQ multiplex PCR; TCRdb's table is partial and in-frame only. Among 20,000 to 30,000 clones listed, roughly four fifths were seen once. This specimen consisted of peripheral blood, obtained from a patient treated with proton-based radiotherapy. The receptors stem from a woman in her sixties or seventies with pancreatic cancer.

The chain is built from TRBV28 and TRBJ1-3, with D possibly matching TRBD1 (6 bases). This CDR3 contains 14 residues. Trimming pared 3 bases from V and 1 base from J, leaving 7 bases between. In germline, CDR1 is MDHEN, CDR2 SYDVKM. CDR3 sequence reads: CASSFRGSGNTIYF. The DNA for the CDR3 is TGTGCCAGCAGTTTCAGGGGATCTGGAAACACCATATATTTT.

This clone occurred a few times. The CDR3 DNA reads as TGCGCCAGCAGCTTGTTGGGGCCGACGAACACCGGGGAGCTGTTTTTT. This gives the protein CASSLLGPTNTGELFF. This chain links TRBV5-1 with TRBJ2-2; D may be TRBD1 (5 bases). Germline V gene data show CDR1 as SGHRS and CDR2 as YFSETQ. V shed 1 base and J shed 0 bases, with 10 bases lying between them. The CDR3 consists of 16 residues. Full variable domain (rest looked up from reference TRBV5-1 and TRBJ2-2): KAGVTQTPRYLIKTRGQQVTLSCSPISGHRSVSWYQQTPGQGLQFLFEYFSETQRNKGNFPGRFSGRQFSNSRSEMNVSTLELGDSALYLCASSLLGPTNTGELFFGEGSRLTVL.

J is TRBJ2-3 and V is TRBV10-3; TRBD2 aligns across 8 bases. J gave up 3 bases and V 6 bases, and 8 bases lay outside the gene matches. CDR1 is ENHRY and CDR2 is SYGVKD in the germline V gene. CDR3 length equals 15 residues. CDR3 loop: CAIRSGSEGTDTQYF. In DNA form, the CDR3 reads TGTGCCATCAGAAGCGGGAGTGAGGGAACAGATACGCAGTATTTT.

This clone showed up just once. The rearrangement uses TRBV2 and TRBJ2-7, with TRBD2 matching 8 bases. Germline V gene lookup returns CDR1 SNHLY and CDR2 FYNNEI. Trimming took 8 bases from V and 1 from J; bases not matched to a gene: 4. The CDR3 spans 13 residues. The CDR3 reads CASDGTRSYEQYF. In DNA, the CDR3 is TGTGCCAGCGATGGGACTAGGTCCTACGAGCAGTACTTC. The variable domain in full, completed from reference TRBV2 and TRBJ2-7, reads EPEVTQTPSHQVTQMGQEVILRCVPISNHLYFYWYRQILGQKVEFLVSFYNNEISEKSEIFDDQFSVERPDGSNFTLKIRSTKLEDSAMYFCASDGTRSYEQYFGPGTRLTVT.

The CDR3, as DNA: TGTGCCAGCAGCTTAACCCCAGGGGTCTACGAGCAGTACTTC. Residues: CASSLTPGVYEQYF. The rearrangement joins TRBV11-1 to TRBJ2-7; weak D call: TRBD1 (6 bases). The CDR3 spans 14 residues. Looked up from germline, CDR1 is SGHAT and CDR2 is FQDESV (reference sequence). The ends were cut back, 2 bases at V and 3 bases at J, with 11 bases in the middle.

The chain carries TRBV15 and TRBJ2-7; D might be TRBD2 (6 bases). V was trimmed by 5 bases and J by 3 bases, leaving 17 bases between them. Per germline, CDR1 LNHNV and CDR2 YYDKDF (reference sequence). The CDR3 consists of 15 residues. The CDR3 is CATSHDAGGVYEQYF. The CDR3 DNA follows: TGTGCCACCAGCCACGACGCCGGCGGGGTCTACGAGCAGTACTTC.

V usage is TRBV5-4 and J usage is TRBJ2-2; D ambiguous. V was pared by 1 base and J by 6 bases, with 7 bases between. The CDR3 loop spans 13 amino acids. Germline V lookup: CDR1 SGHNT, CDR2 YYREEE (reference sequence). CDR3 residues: CASSLTVPGELFF. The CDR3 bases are TGTGCCAGCAGCTTGACCGTTCCCGGGGAGCTGTTTTTT.

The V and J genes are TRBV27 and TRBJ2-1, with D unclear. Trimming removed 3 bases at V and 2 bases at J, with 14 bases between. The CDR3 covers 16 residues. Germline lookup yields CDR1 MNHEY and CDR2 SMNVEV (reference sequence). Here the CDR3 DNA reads TGTGCCAGCAGTTTTTTCCGGAATCCAACCTACAATGAGCAGTTCTTC. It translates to CASSFFRNPTYNEQFF.

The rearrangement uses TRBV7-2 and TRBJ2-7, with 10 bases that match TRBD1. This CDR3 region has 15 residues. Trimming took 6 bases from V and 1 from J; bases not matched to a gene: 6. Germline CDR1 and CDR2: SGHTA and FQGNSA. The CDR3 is CASSPDRGISYEQYF. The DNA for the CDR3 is TGTGCCAGCAGTCCGGACAGGGGGATTTCCTACGAGCAGTACTTC.

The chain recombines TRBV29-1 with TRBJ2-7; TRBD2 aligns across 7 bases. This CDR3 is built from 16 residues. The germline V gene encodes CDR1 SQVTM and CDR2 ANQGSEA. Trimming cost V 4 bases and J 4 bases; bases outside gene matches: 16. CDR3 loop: CSVVRAGGRAGYEQYF. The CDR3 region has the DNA TGCAGCGTTGTCAGGGCTGGAGGGAGGGCCGGGTACGAGCAGTACTTC.

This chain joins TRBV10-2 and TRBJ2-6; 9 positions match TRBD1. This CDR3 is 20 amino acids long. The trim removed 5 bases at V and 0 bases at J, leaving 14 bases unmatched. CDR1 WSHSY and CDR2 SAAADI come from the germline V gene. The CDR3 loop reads CASSRNLGQGEVSGANVLTF. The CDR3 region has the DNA TGCGCCAGCAGTCGTAATTTGGGACAGGGCGAGGTCTCTGGGGCCAACGTCCTGACTTTC.

CDR3 loop: CASSLVGSPLHF. The CDR3 DNA is TGTGCCAGCAGCTTGGTAGGTTCACCCCTCCACTTT. The chain couples TRBV5-5 to TRBJ1-6; D remains ambiguous. From germline, CDR1 is SGHKS and CDR2 YYEKEE (reference sequence). V lost 0 bases and J lost 9, with 4 bases in between. The CDR3 runs to 12 residues.

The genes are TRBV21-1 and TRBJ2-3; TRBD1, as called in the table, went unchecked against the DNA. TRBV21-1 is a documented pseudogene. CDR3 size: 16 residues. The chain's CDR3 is CASSPLRDRVTDTQYF. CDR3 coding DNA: TGTGCCAGCAGTCCACTGCGGGACAGGGTTACAGATACGCAGTATTTT.

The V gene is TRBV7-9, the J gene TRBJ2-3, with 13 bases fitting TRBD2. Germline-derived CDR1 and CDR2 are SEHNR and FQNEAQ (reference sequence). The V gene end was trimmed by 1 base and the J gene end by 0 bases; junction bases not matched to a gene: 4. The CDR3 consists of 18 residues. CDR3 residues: CASSLETSGRRSTDTQYF. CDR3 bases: TGTGCCAGCAGCTTAGAGACTAGCGGGAGGAGAAGCACAGATACGCAGTATTTT.

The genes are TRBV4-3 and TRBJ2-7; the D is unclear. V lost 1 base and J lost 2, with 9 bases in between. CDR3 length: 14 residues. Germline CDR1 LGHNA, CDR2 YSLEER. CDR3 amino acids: CASSQGLSTYEQYF. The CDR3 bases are TGCGCCAGCAGCCAAGGACTTTCCACCTACGAGCAGTACTTC.

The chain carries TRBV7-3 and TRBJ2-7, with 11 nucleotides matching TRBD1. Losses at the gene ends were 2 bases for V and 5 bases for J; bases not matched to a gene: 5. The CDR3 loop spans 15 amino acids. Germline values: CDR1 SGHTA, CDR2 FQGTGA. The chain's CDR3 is CASSLGGQGVNEQYF. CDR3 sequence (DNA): TGTGCCAGCAGCTTAGGGGGACAGGGGGTCAACGAGCAGTACTTC.

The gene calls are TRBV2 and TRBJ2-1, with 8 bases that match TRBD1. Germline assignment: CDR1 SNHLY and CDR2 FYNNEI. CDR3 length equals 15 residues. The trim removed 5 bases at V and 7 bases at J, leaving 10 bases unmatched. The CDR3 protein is CASSYRGIGGNEQFF. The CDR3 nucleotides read TGTGCCAGCAGTTACAGGGGGATAGGAGGGAATGAGCAGTTCTTC. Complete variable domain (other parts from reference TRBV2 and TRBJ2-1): EPEVTQTPSHQVTQMGQEVILRCVPISNHLYFYWYRQILGQKVEFLVSFYNNEISEKSEIFDDQFSVERPDGSNFTLKIRSTKLEDSAMYFCASSYRGIGGNEQFFGPGTRLTVL.

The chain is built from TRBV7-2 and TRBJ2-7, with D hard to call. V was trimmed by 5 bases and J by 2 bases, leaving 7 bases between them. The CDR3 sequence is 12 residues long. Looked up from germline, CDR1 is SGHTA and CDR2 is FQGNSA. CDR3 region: CASSLSPYEQYF. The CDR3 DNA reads TGTGCCAGCAGCCTATCCCCCTACGAGCAGTACTTC.

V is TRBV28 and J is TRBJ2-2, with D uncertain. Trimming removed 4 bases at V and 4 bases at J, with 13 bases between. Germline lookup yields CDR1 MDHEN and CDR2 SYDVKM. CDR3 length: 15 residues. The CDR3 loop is CASSSSGYGTGELFF. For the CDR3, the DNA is TGTGCCAGCAGTTCGTCCGGGTATGGCACCGGGGAGCTGTTTTTT.

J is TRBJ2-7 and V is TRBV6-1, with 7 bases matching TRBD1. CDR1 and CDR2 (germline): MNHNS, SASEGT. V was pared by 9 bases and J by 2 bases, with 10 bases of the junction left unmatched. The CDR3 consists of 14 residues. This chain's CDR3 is CASPSPRGPYEQYF. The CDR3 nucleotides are TGTGCCAGTCCTTCCCCGAGGGGGCCCTACGAGCAGTACTTC.

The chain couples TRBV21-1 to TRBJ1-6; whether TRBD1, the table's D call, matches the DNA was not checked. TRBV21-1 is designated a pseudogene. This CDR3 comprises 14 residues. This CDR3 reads CASSRSPHRGPLHF. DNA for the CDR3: TGTGCCAGCAGCAGGAGCCCTCACAGGGGACCCCTCCACTTT.

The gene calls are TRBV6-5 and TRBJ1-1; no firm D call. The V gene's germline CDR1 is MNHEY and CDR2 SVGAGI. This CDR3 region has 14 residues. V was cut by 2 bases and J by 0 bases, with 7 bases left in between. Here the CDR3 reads CASSYGQMNTEAFF. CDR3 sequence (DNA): TGTGCCAGCAGTTACGGTCAGATGAACACTGAAGCTTTCTTT.

The chain's CDR3 is CASSRGLGYEQYF. For the CDR3, the DNA is TGTGCCAGCAGTAGGGGACTAGGCTACGAGCAGTACTTC. The rearrangement uses TRBV6-4 and TRBJ2-7; TRBD2 matches at 8 bases. The CDR3 consists of 13 residues. Germline values: CDR1 MRHNA, CDR2 SNTAGT. J was trimmed by 3 bases and V by 5 bases; bases with no gene match: 3.

The DNA for the CDR3 is TGTGCCAGCAGCACCGGGACACCCAACTATGGCTACACCTTC. Translating gives CASSTGTPNYGYTF. The rearrangement links TRBV6-6 to TRBJ1-2, with D perhaps matching TRBD1 (6 bases). V lost 6 bases and J lost 2, with 13 bases in between. Germline CDR1 and CDR2: MNHNY and SVGAGI (reference sequence). The CDR3 has 14 amino acids.

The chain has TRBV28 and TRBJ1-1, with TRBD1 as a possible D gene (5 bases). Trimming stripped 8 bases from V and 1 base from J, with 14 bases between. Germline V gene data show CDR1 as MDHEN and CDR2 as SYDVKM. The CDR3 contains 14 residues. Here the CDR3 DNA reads TGTGCCAGCGTCCAGATTGGGGGGAACACTGAAGCTTTCTTT. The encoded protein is CASVQIGGNTEAFF.

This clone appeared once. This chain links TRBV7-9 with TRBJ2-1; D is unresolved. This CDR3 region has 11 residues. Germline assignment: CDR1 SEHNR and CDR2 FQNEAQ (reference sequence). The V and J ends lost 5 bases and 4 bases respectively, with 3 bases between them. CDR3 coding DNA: TGTGCCAGCAGCCCGTACAATGAGCAGTTCTTC. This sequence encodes CASSPYNEQFF.

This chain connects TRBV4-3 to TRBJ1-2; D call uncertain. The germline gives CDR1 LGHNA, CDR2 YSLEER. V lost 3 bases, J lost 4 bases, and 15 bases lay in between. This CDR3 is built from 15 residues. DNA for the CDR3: TGCGCCAGCAGCCAGGGGATCGGGAGTTCCTATGGCTACACCTTC. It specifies CASSQGIGSSYGYTF.

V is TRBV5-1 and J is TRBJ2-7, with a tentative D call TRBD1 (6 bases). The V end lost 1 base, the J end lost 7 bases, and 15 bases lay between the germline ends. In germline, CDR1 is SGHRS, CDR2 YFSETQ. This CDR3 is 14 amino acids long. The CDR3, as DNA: TGCGCCAGCAGCTTGTACAGGGACCCTTCAGAGCAGTACTTC. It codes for CASSLYRDPSEQYF.

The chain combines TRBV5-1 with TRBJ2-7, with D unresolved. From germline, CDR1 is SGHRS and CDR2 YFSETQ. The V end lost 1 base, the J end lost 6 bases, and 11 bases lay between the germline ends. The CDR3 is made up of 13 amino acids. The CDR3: CASSLIGPGEQYF. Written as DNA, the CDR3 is TGCGCCAGCAGCTTGATCGGGCCGGGCGAGCAGTACTTC.

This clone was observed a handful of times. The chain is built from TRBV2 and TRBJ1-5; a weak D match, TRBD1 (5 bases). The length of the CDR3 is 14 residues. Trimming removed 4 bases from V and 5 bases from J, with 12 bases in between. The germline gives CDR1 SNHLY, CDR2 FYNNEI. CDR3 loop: CASSVGRGYQPQHF. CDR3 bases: TGTGCCAGCAGTGTGGGGCGGGGGTATCAGCCCCAGCATTTT.